The 26 T cell receptor beta chains reported below all come from one sample, sequenced in a study of T-cell memory formation after mild COVID-19. MiXCR was run by TCRdb on the 5' RACE reads, yielding one entry per CDR3 protein. The data show 300,000 to 350,000 distinct CDR3 sequences, approximately 19% seen once. The sequencing sample was made of PBMCs or a T cell subset sorted from them (not recorded which). The source is a man between 18 and 29 years old who had mild COVID-19 (a few samples of this study predate the infection). Cell type and time point are not known.

This clonotype has a handful of counts. Written as DNA, the CDR3 is TGCAGCGTTGACGAGGTTTCGCGTCCTGAAGCTTTCTTT. It specifies CSVDEVSRPEAFF. The V gene is TRBV29-1, the J gene TRBJ1-1; D is ambiguous. The CDR3 spans 13 residues. Trimming removed 3 bases at V and 6 bases at J, with 14 bases between. The germline gives CDR1 SQVTM, CDR2 ANQGSEA.

The chain couples TRBV11-3 to TRBJ1-4; D perhaps matches TRBD1 (5 bases). Germline-derived CDR1 and CDR2 are SGHNT and YENEEA. V was trimmed by 0 bases and J by 5 bases, leaving 19 bases between them. This CDR3 has 18 amino acids. CDR3 DNA sequence: TGTGCCAGCAGCTTAGAGCCCCGCAGGGAGCCTTCAAATGAAAAACTGTTTTTT. Its translation is CASSLEPRREPSNEKLFF.

This clonotype has just a few counts. As DNA, the CDR3 is TGCGCCAGCAGCATTACTGATACAGCTTATGGCTACACCTTC. Translating it yields CASSITDTAYGYTF. This chain uses TRBV5-1 with TRBJ1-2; D uncertain. Germline CDR1 reads SGHRS; CDR2 reads YFSETQ. The V end lost 4 bases, the J end lost 5 bases, and 15 bases lay between the germline ends. This CDR3 is 14 amino acids long.

This clonotype was observed a handful of times. The rearrangement uses TRBV7-2 and TRBJ1-2; the D gene is possibly TRBD1 (5 bases). The germline V gene encodes CDR1 SGHTA and CDR2 FQGNSA. V was clipped by 2 bases and J by 2 bases, with 9 bases between them. This CDR3 contains 14 residues. The CDR3, as DNA: TGTGCCAGCAGCTTAAGGAGACAGAACTATGGCTACACCTTC. Amino acids: CASSLRRQNYGYTF.

This chain connects TRBV20-1 to TRBJ1-5; D gene uncertain. The CDR3 totals 16 residues. V lost 3 bases, J lost 0 bases, and 15 bases lay in between. CDR1 DFQATT and CDR2 SNEGSKA come from the germline V gene (reference sequence). The CDR3, as DNA: TGCAGTGCTAGCCCGGCAGGCAAAGATAGCAATCAGCCCCAGCATTTT. It encodes CSASPAGKDSNQPQHF.

The rearrangement uses TRBV7-9 and TRBJ2-5; D is possibly TRBD2 (5 bases). Trimming removed 5 bases at V and 4 bases at J, with 20 bases between. Germline lookup yields CDR1 SEHNR and CDR2 FQNEAQ (reference sequence). This CDR3 has 16 residues. The CDR3 is CASSNPIGVVGETQYF. The CDR3 coding sequence is TGTGCCAGCAGCAATCCAATCGGGGTGGTGGGAGAGACCCAGTACTTC.

The J gene is TRBJ2-1, the V gene TRBV12-3 or TRBV12-4; D is undetermined. Between the trimmed V and J ends, which lost 8 bases and 15 bases, there was a span of 14 bases. The CDR3 runs to 10 residues. This CDR3 is CASGPSSWFF. CDR3 nucleotides: TGTGCCAGCGGCCCATCTAGTTGGTTCTTC.

This clonotype has only a few counts. The chain is built from TRBV6-2 or TRBV6-3 and TRBJ2-2; D might be TRBD2 (5 bases). Deletions cut 8 bases from V and 7 bases from J, with 20 bases between. The CDR3 runs to 15 residues. The V gene's germline CDR1 is MNHEY and CDR2 SVGEGT. DNA of the CDR3: TGTGCCAGCGAGCGGCTTGAGGGCCATAGCGGGGAGCTGTTTTTT. Its protein is CASERLEGHSGELFF.

The rearrangement links TRBV6-5 to TRBJ2-2; 9 nucleotides align to TRBD1. The CDR3 extends over 14 amino acids. Losses at the gene ends were 11 bases for V and 6 bases for J; bases not matched to a gene: 10. Germline-derived CDR1 and CDR2 are MNHEY and SVGAGI. CDR3 nucleotide sequence: TGTGCCGCCCATTCGCGACAGGGGGCCGGGGAGCTGTTTTTT. This encodes CAAHSRQGAGELFF.

The J gene is TRBJ2-7, the V gene TRBV12-5, with a possible D match to TRBD2 (6 bases). CDR3 length equals 16 residues. V lost 2 bases, J lost 4 bases, and 18 bases lay in between. In germline, CDR1 is LGHNT, CDR2 FRNRAP. The CDR3 sequence is CASGLPGREERYEQYF. The CDR3 region has the DNA TGTGCTAGTGGTTTGCCCGGCAGGGAGGAGAGGTACGAGCAGTACTTC.

The sample holds a few counts of this clonotype. The chain employs TRBV7-9 and TRBJ2-3, with D possibly TRBD2 on 6 matching bases. The CDR3 is 14 amino acids. Trimming pared 5 bases from V and 2 bases from J, leaving 11 bases between. Germline V lookup: CDR1 SEHNR, CDR2 FQNEAQ (reference sequence). The DNA of the CDR3 is TGTGCCAGCAGCGGAGGGATACACACAGATACGCAGTATTTT. The encoded protein is CASSGGIHTDTQYF.

This clonotype has a count of ten or more. The chain couples TRBV7-9 to TRBJ2-3; no reliable D call. This CDR3 has 15 amino acids. CDR1 and CDR2 from the germline V gene are SEHNR and FQNEAQ (reference sequence). The V gene lost 3 bases and the J gene lost 5 bases, with 15 bases spanning the gap. The CDR3 sequence: CASSFPALQKDTQYF. For the CDR3, the DNA is TGTGCCAGCAGCTTTCCGGCCCTCCAGAAAGATACGCAGTATTTT.

The gene calls are TRBV11-2 and TRBJ2-7; 8 bases are shared with TRBD2. V shed 4 bases and J 3 bases; nucleotides not matched to a gene: 8. The CDR3 extends over 15 amino acids. CDR1 SGHAT and CDR2 FQNNGV come from the germline V gene. Here the CDR3 DNA reads TGTGCCAGCAGCTCGCCCCGGGGGGGCATCTACGAGCAGTACTTC. This encodes CASSSPRGGIYEQYF.

The chain recombines TRBV4-3 with TRBJ2-7; either TRBD1 or TRBD2 may fit D (5 bases each). The CDR3 contains 15 residues. In germline, CDR1 is LGHNA, CDR2 YSLEER. Trimming took off 0 bases at V and 2 bases at J, with 11 bases between the two ends. The CDR3 DNA follows: TGCGCCAGCAGCCAAGAACCGGGGCCTACCTACGAGCAGTACTTC. It translates to CASSQEPGPTYEQYF.

This clonotype was seen at least ten times. The V gene is TRBV28, the J gene TRBJ2-2; D unclear. Germline values: CDR1 MDHEN, CDR2 SYDVKM. V lost 2 bases, J lost 6 bases, and 4 bases lay in between. The length of the CDR3 is 12 residues. The CDR3 spells CASSLSAGELFF. For the CDR3, the DNA is TGTGCCAGCAGTTTAAGCGCCGGGGAGCTGTTTTTT.

This clonotype has a handful of counts. The chain employs TRBV5-1 and TRBJ2-2; TRBD1 is a possible D gene (6 bases). Trimming stripped 3 bases from V and 0 bases from J, with 12 bases between. This CDR3 has 16 amino acids. Germline V gene lookup returns CDR1 SGHRS and CDR2 YFSETQ. The CDR3 reads CASSSRTESNTGELFF. In DNA, the CDR3 is TGCGCCAGCAGCTCGAGGACAGAGTCGAACACCGGGGAGCTGTTTTTT.

V is TRBV4-1 and J is TRBJ2-3, with TRBD2 matching over 10 bases. CDR1 is MGHRA, CDR2 YSYEKL, per germline. The CDR3 totals 17 residues. The V segment lost 4 bases and the J segment 5 bases; nucleotides outside the gene matches: 12. This CDR3 reads CASSRLGLAGEEDTQYF. The CDR3 nucleotides read TGCGCCAGCAGCCGTTTAGGGCTAGCGGGGGAGGAAGATACGCAGTATTTT.

This chain joins TRBV19 and TRBJ1-1, with 8 bases aligning to TRBD1. Germline CDR1 reads LNHDA; CDR2 reads SQIVND (reference sequence). V shed 7 bases, J shed 4 bases, and the junction held 8 bases outside the gene matches. There are 14 residues in the CDR3. DNA of the CDR3: TGTGCCAGTAACACAGGGGGACTCGGCACTGAAGCTTTCTTT. Encoded protein: CASNTGGLGTEAFF.

This clonotype was observed a handful of times. The J gene is TRBJ2-7, the V gene TRBV5-1; D might be TRBD2 (6 bases). The CDR3 spans 15 residues. Germline V gene sequence: CDR1 SGHRS, CDR2 YFSETQ. V was clipped by 0 bases and J by 2 bases, with 12 bases between them. CDR3 protein: CASSLAGGITYEQYF. Written as DNA, the CDR3 is TGCGCCAGCAGCTTGGCCGGGGGAATAACCTACGAGCAGTACTTC.

This clonotype was observed a handful of times. J is TRBJ2-2 and V is TRBV5-1; 13 positions match TRBD2. Trimming took 3 bases from V and 6 from J; bases not matched to a gene: 5. This CDR3 spans 16 amino acids. CDR1 SGHRS and CDR2 YFSETQ come from the germline V gene. CDR3 amino acids: CASSSGTSGVSGELFF. CDR3 coding DNA: TGCGCCAGCAGCTCGGGGACTAGCGGGGTATCCGGGGAGCTGTTTTTT.

The chain links TRBV5-1 to TRBJ2-7; TRBD2 agrees at 11 bases. Unmatched junction bases numbered 2, after V lost 2 bases and J lost 4 bases. CDR1 and CDR2 (germline): SGHRS, YFSETQ. The CDR3 consists of 14 residues. The CDR3 DNA is TGCGCCAGCAGCTTTACTAGCGGGGGTTACGAGCAGTACGTC. Translating it yields CASSFTSGGYEQYV.

The table lists this clonotype with many counts. This chain joins TRBV4-2 and TRBJ2-2, with 7 nucleotides matching TRBD2. With 4 bases clipped from V and 4 bases from J, the junction kept 0 bases outside the gene matches. Germline CDR1 reads LGHNA; CDR2 reads YNFKEQ. The CDR3 has 13 amino acids. CDR3: CASSRTSTGELFF. The CDR3 DNA reads as TGTGCCAGCAGCCGGACTAGCACCGGGGAGCTGTTTTTT.

The chain is built from TRBV6-2 or TRBV6-3 and TRBJ2-7; D gene ambiguous. CDR1 and CDR2 from the germline V gene are MNHEY and SVGEGT. V was cut by 6 bases and J by 4 bases, with 10 bases left in between. The CDR3 spans 12 residues. CDR3 bases: TGTGCCAGCAGAGCCGGCTTGTACGAGCAGTACTTC. Its translation: CASRAGLYEQYF.

This clonotype was detected a few times. V is TRBV7-2 and J is TRBJ1-5; D remains ambiguous. The CDR3 has 13 amino acids. Per germline, CDR1 SGHTA and CDR2 FQGNSA. The V gene lost 1 base and the J gene lost 5 bases, with 6 bases spanning the gap. CDR3 amino acids: CASSLVRDQPQHF. The DNA for the CDR3 is TGTGCCAGCAGCTTAGTTAGGGATCAGCCCCAGCATTTT.

The CDR3 bases are TGTGCCAGCAGCTTGTCAGGGGGCCACAATAGCAATCAGCCCCAGCATTTT. It yields the protein CASSLSGGHNSNQPQHF. The chain combines TRBV5-5 with TRBJ1-5; 8 positions match TRBD1. The CDR3 consists of 17 residues. Germline lookup yields CDR1 SGHKS and CDR2 YYEKEE (reference sequence). With 1 base clipped from V and 0 bases from J, the junction kept 6 bases outside the gene matches.

The chain combines TRBV4-1 with TRBJ2-3; no clear D gene. The CDR3 consists of 16 residues. Trimming removed 0 bases from V and 0 bases from J, with 10 bases in between. The germline gives CDR1 MGHRA, CDR2 YSYEKL. CDR3 bases: TGCGCCAGCAGCCAAGAGACGATGCCTAGCACAGATACGCAGTATTTT. Translation: CASSQETMPSTDTQYF.